A selection of T cell receptor beta chains follows, all from one sample in a study of blood T cell repertoires in COVID-19. Generated by immunoSEQ multiplex PCR, the TCRdb table keeps only in-frame clones and is missing some. Of approximately 170,000 clones in the sample, less than 90% were seen once. The specimen sequenced was peripheral blood. The receptors shown here come from a man aged 25 to 45 with acute or convalescent COVID-19. Each CDR3 is given with its conserved first and last residue. A D gene is named only where the DNA matches it firmly. Expanded clones get a size class; other rows say once, few or many, or leave the size out.

J: TRBJ2-4
V: TRBV14
length: 14
D: .
size: .
CDR3: CASSPTGAGNIQYF
DNA: TGTGCCAGCAGCCCCACAGGGGCGGGGAACATTCAGTACTTC

J: TRBJ1-1
V: TRBV6-5
length: 14
D: .
size: .
CDR3: CASSAPTRNTEAFF
DNA: TGTGCCAGCAGCGCCCCCACAAGGAACACTGAAGCTTTCTTT

J: TRBJ1-1
V: TRBV18
length: 14
D: .
size: .
CDR3: CASSPNRVNTEAFF
DNA: TGTGCCAGCTCCCCCAACAGGGTGAACACTGAAGCTTTCTTT

J: TRBJ1-5
V: TRBV5-4
length: 13
D: TRBD1
size: once
CDR3: CASSLAGGQPQHF
DNA: TGTGCCAGCAGCTTGGCAGGGGGTCAGCCCCAGCATTTT

J: TRBJ1-3
V: TRBV6-5
length: 14
D: .
size: .
CDR3: CASRSSLSGNTIYF
DNA: TGTGCCAGCAGGTCTTCTCTCTCTGGAAACACCATATATTTT

J: TRBJ1-6
V: TRBV3-1/TRBV3-2
length: 15
D: .
size: .
CDR3: CASSQLEGRRSPLHF
DNA: TGTGCCAGCAGCCAACTTGAGGGGAGGCGATCACCCCTCCACTTT

J: TRBJ1-4
V: TRBV19
length: 15
D: .
size: .
CDR3: CASSIGDFTNEKLFF
DNA: TGTGCCAGTAGTATAGGGGACTTTACTAATGAAAAACTGTTTTTT

J: TRBJ1-6
V: TRBV5-6
length: 15
D: TRBD1
size: .
CDR3: CASSLRQGRTSPLHF
DNA: TGTGCCAGCAGCCTACGACAGGGGCGTACTTCACCCCTCCACTTT

J: TRBJ2-3
V: TRBV3-1/TRBV3-2
length: 14
D: TRBD2
size: .
CDR3: CASSLSGGEDTQYF
DNA: TGTGCCAGCAGCCTCTCGGGGGGGGAGGATACGCAGTATTTT

J: TRBJ2-1
V: TRBV5-1
length: 17
D: TRBD2
size: .
CDR3: CASSFTSGRSSYNEQFF
DNA: TGCGCCAGCAGCTTTACTAGCGGGAGATCGTCCTACAATGAGCAGTTCTTC

J: TRBJ2-1
V: TRBV10-2
length: 14
D: TRBD2
size: .
CDR3: CASSGTRVAAEQFF
DNA: TGCGCCAGCAGTGGGACTAGAGTGGCTGCTGAGCAGTTCTTC

J: TRBJ1-1
V: TRBV27
length: 13
D: .
size: .
CDR3: CASSPRIPTEAFF
DNA: TGTGCCAGCAGCCCGAGGATTCCCACTGAAGCTTTCTTT

J: TRBJ2-2
V: TRBV11-1
length: 15
D: TRBD2
size: once
CDR3: CASSSLSSGFGELFF
DNA: TGTGCCAGCAGCTCCTTGTCTAGCGGGTTCGGGGAGCTGTTTTTT

J: TRBJ2-3
V: TRBV12-5
length: 12
D: .
size: .
CDR3: CASGLPRDTQYF
DNA: TGTGCTAGTGGTCTCCCCAGGGATACGCAGTATTTT

J: TRBJ1-1
V: TRBV2
length: 11
D: .
size: .
CDR3: CASSAQTEAFF
DNA: TGTGCCAGCAGTGCCCAGACTGAAGCTTTCTTT

J: TRBJ1-6
V: TRBV14
length: 15
D: .
size: .
CDR3: CASSQQALYNSPLHF
DNA: TGTGCCAGCAGCCAACAGGCGCTCTATAATTCACCCCTCCACTTT

J: TRBJ1-1
V: TRBV27
length: 13
D: .
size: .
CDR3: CASSLSQGSEAFF
DNA: TGTGCCAGCAGTCTCTCTCAGGGATCTGAAGCTTTCTTT

J: TRBJ1-4
V: TRBV2
length: 12
D: .
size: .
CDR3: CASRRGNEKLFF
DNA: TGTGCCAGCCGACGGGGTAATGAAAAACTGTTTTTT

J: TRBJ1-3
V: TRBV19
length: 14
D: .
size: .
CDR3: CASSTTNSGNTIYF
DNA: TGTGCCAGTAGTACAACAAACTCTGGAAACACCATATATTTT

J: TRBJ1-4
V: TRBV10-3
length: 16
D: TRBD1
size: .
CDR3: CAISDPPGQGDEKLFF
DNA: TGTGCCATCAGTGATCCTCCGGGACAGGGGGATGAAAAACTGTTTTTT

J: TRBJ1-5
V: TRBV30
length: 16
D: TRBD1
size: few
CDR3: CAWSPPRDRGVQPQHF
DNA: TGTGCCTGGAGCCCCCCCCGGGACAGGGGGGTTCAGCCCCAGCATTTT

J: TRBJ1-3
V: TRBV9
length: 14
D: .
size: once
CDR3: CASSVGLGRDTIYF
DNA: TGTGCCAGCAGCGTAGGATTAGGGAGAGACACCATATATTTT

J: TRBJ2-3
V: TRBV5-1
length: 13
D: .
size: once
CDR3: CASGEGGTDTQYF
DNA: TGCGCCAGCGGAGAGGGAGGCACAGATACGCAGTATTTT

J: TRBJ1-1
V: TRBV7-3
length: 13
D: .
size: .
CDR3: CASSLTSSTEAFF
DNA: TGTGCCAGCAGCTTAACGTCGTCCACTGAAGCTTTCTTT

J: TRBJ1-6
V: TRBV29-1
length: 13
D: .
size: .
CDR3: CSVTFSPNSPLHF
DNA: TGCAGCGTAACTTTTTCCCCTAATTCACCCCTCCACTTT

J: TRBJ1-3
V: TRBV7-8
length: 14
D: .
size: .
CDR3: CASSLGVAGNTIYF
DNA: TGTGCCAGCAGCTTAGGAGTTGCTGGAAACACCATATATTTT

J: TRBJ1-1
V: TRBV2
length: 14
D: .
size: .
CDR3: CASSKGGPNTEAFF
DNA: TGTGCCAGCAGTAAAGGGGGGCCGAACACTGAAGCTTTCTTT

J: TRBJ2-5
V: TRBV23-1
length: 13
D: TRBD1
size: .
CDR3: CASADRGSETQYF
DNA: TGCGCCAGCGCAGACAGGGGATCGGAGACCCAGTACTTC

J: TRBJ2-2
V: TRBV4-2
length: 16
D: .
size: .
CDR3: CASSQDFGLDTGELFF
DNA: TGTGCCAGCAGCCAAGATTTCGGGTTAGACACCGGGGAGCTGTTTTTT

J: TRBJ1-5
V: TRBV3-1/TRBV3-2
length: 21
D: .
size: .
CDR3: CASSQDGEAPQPYYSNQPQHF
DNA: TGTGCCAGCAGCCAAGATGGAGAGGCCCCTCAGCCGTATTATAGCAATCAGCCCCAGCATTTT

J: TRBJ1-2
V: TRBV5-1
length: 13
D: .
size: .
CDR3: CASSQTGNYGYTF
DNA: TGCGCCAGCAGCCAGACAGGAAACTATGGCTACACCTTC

J: TRBJ2-3
V: TRBV30
length: 14
D: .
size: .
CDR3: CAWKSGLSPTGQYF
DNA: TGTGCCTGGAAGTCGGGACTGTCACCGACGGGCCAGTATTTT

J: TRBJ1-4
V: TRBV5-6
length: 14
D: .
size: .
CDR3: CASSPTGINEKLFF
DNA: TGTGCCAGCAGCCCGACAGGCATCAATGAAAAACTGTTTTTT

J: TRBJ1-5
V: TRBV6-5
length: 11
D: .
size: .
CDR3: CASRENQPQHF
DNA: TGTGCCAGCAGGGAGAATCAGCCCCAGCATTTT

J: TRBJ2-5
V: TRBV7-5
length: 14
D: .
size: .
CDR3: CARSLSGTQETQYF
DNA: TGTGCCAGAAGCTTAAGCGGAACCCAAGAGACCCAGTACTTC

J: TRBJ2-4
V: TRBV27
length: 15
D: .
size: .
CDR3: CASSPGRLAKNIQYF
DNA: TGTGCCAGCAGTCCAGGCAGATTAGCCAAAAACATTCAGTACTTC

J: TRBJ2-7
V: TRBV4-1
length: 16
D: .
size: .
CDR3: CASSQGRATAPYEQYF
DNA: TGCGCCAGCAGTCAGGGCCGGGCCACCGCACCCTACGAGCAGTACTTC

J: TRBJ1-1
V: TRBV11-1
length: 11
D: .
size: .
CDR3: CASSHTGLAFF
DNA: TGTGCCAGCAGCCATACAGGGTTAGCTTTCTTT

J: TRBJ1-1
V: TRBV5-1
length: 17
D: .
size: .
CDR3: CASSSVRLVDMNTEAFF
DNA: TGCGCCAGCAGCTCTGTTCGTTTAGTGGACATGAACACTGAAGCTTTCTTT